Below are 8 T cell receptor beta chains sequenced from a single sample in a study of naive and memory T cell subsets. An equimolar mix of two oligonucleotides served as the beta constant-region primer for TRBC1 and TRBC2. Using its own MiXCR run on the UMI-ligation and nested PCR reads, TCRdb lists one record per CDR3 protein. Seen here are around 27,000 distinct CDR3 sequences, about 10% observed once, and the top ten hold 17%. Material: effector memory CD4+ T cells from blood. The subset denotes: effector memory, CD45RA- CD27-. These receptors were taken from a human donor in good health.

This clonotype was seen ten or more times. This chain connects TRBV5-8 to TRBJ1-2, with D hard to call. V lost 4 bases, J lost 7 bases, and 17 bases lay in between. The germline gives CDR1 SGHTS, CDR2 YDEGEE. The CDR3 has 14 amino acids. This chain's CDR3 is CASSPRTVPPGYTF. CDR3 DNA: TGTGCCAGCAGCCCCCGAACGGTTCCCCCTGGCTACACCTTC.

About this clonotype: One end of the junction does not line up with germline, which may come from a read error. This chain joins TRBV6-6 and TRBJ1-1; perhaps TRBD1 as D (6 bases). CDR3 length: 15 amino acids. The germline V gene encodes CDR1 MNHNY and CDR2 SVGAGI (reference sequence). The CDR3 DNA reads TGTGCCAGCAGCCAGTCCCGGGACGGGGACACTGAAGTTTTCTTT. The encoded protein is CASSQSRDGDTEVFF.

J is TRBJ1-1 and V is TRBV4-3; D perhaps matches TRBD1 (6 bases). Trimming pared 4 bases from V and 8 bases from J, leaving 20 bases between. CDR3 length equals 15 residues. CDR1 is LGHNA, CDR2 YSLEER, per germline. The CDR3 coding sequence is TGCGCCAGCAGCCGTAATCACAGGGATGCCCGCGAAGCTTTCTTT. Translation: CASSRNHRDAREAFF.

This clonotype came up a few times. The rearrangement uses TRBV28 and TRBJ1-3; the D gene is possibly TRBD1 (5 bases). This CDR3 is built from 14 residues. The germline gives CDR1 MDHEN, CDR2 SYDVKM. Deletions cut 3 bases from V and 2 bases from J, with 8 bases between. The DNA of the CDR3 is TGTGCCAGCAGTTTCTCGGGGGCTGGAAACACCATATATTTT. Translating gives CASSFSGAGNTIYF.

The chain uses TRBV7-3 and TRBJ2-1, with D unclear. Germline V lookup: CDR1 SGHTA, CDR2 FQGTGA. The germline V and J ends were trimmed by 5 bases and 2 bases, with 10 bases remaining between them. This CDR3 has 14 amino acids. The chain's CDR3 is CASSPRSTYNEQFF. For the CDR3, the DNA is TGTGCCAGCAGCCCCCGGTCCACCTACAATGAGCAGTTCTTC.

About this clonotype: The final CDR3 position lacks the conserved phenylalanine or tryptophan, pointing to a likely read error. The rearrangement links TRBV4-1 to TRBJ1-1, with 8 bases lining up with TRBD1. The CDR3 length is 15 residues. The V segment lost 6 bases and the J segment 6 bases; nucleotides outside the gene matches: 12. Germline V gene data show CDR1 as MGHRA and CDR2 as YSYEKL. The CDR3 region has the DNA TGCGCCAGCAGACCTATGGACAGGGACGACCCTGAAGCTTTCCTT. It translates to CASRPMDRDDPEAFL.

The rearrangement links TRBV19 to TRBJ2-1; D call uncertain. The CDR3 is 15 residues long. The V gene lost 4 bases and the J gene lost 3 bases, with 13 bases spanning the gap. CDR1 is LNHDA and CDR2 is SQIVND in the germline V gene (reference sequence). CDR3 DNA: TGTGCCAGTAGTACCAAGACCGGGCTCTACAATGAGCAGTTCTTC. Translating gives CASSTKTGLYNEQFF.

This clonotype was counted ten times or more. CDR3 nucleotide sequence: TGTGCCAGCAGCCAAACCGGACGTGTCTCTGGAAACACCATATATTTT. Its translation: CASSQTGRVSGNTIYF. The chain uses TRBV5-5 and TRBJ1-3; D gene uncertain. The CDR3 is 16 amino acids. The germline V gene has CDR1 SGHKS and CDR2 YYEKEE (reference sequence). The germline V and J ends were trimmed by 4 bases and 0 bases, with 14 bases remaining between them.